This TCR beta chain was profiled in a study of CD8 T cells in ankylosing spondylitis. Study outcomes and limitations: From matched ankylosing spondylitis synovial fluid, disease-linked clones were reportedly recovered at significantly enriched levels. One TCR beta motif, made up of under ten highly homologous variants, appeared characteristic of ankylosing spondylitis blood. Reactive arthritis synovial fluid and blood previously showed some of these motif variants.

This clonotype came up many times. Antigen: not known. In germline, CDR1 is SQVTM, CDR2 ANQGSEA. The CDR3 is 14 residues long. J gave up 4 bases and V 6 bases, and 6 bases lay outside the gene matches. Quantitative 5'-RACE with molecular barcodes generated TCR beta libraries. From the 5' RACE reads, TCRdb called clonotypes with MiXCR, one entry per CDR3 protein. There are 200,000 to 250,000 distinct CDR3 sequences in the sample; about 11% occur only once, and around a fifth lies in the top ten. Sequencing was performed on blood, either unsorted or a sorted T cell fraction (not recorded which). The chain recombines TRBV29-1 with TRBJ2-6; 7 nucleotides agree with TRBD1. The receptor comes from a male donor with ankylosing spondylitis or in good health (not recorded which). In nucleotides, the CDR3 is TGCAGCGTCGCAACAGGGGTAGGGGCCAACGTCCTGACTTTC. It translates to CSVATGVGANVLTF.